Listed below are T cell receptor beta chains from one sample, sequenced in a study of cytomegalovirus exposure and HLA in healthy donors. Profiling relied on immunoSEQ multiplex PCR, and the TCRdb table lists in-frame clones only, not all of them. The sample consists of about 230,000 clones, around 80% of them appearing once. The sequencing sample was made of PBMCs. These receptors came from a woman between 40 and 55 years old in good health and CMV-seronegative. The CDR3 runs from the conserved cysteine through the conserved F or W. The order of the fields is CDR3 length, J gene, D gene, V gene, clone size, CDR3 DNA, CDR3 protein. D genes are given only for firm matches. Clone size, where shown, is once, few, many, or a class for clones that have expanded.

14 TRBJ1-1 TRBD1 TRBV30 NA TGTGCCTGGAGAGAGAGGACAGGAGGAACTGAAGCTTTCTTT CAWRERTGGTEAFF
15 TRBJ1-1 TRBD1 TRBV5-1 NA TGCGCCAGCAGCATAGGACAGGGTTGGAACACTGAAGCTTTCTTT CASSIGQGWNTEAFF
12 TRBJ2-2 NA TRBV18 NA TGTGCCAGCTCAACAGGCACCGGGGAGCTGTTTTTT CASSTGTGELFF
12 TRBJ1-1 NA TRBV19 NA TGTGCCAGTAGTATAGGGAGCACTGAAGCTTTCTTT CASSIGSTEAFF
15 TRBJ2-7 TRBD1 TRBV25-1 NA TGTGCCAGCAGTCAACCCGGGACAGGGGCCTACGAGCAGTACTTC CASSQPGTGAYEQYF
12 TRBJ1-1 NA TRBV5-4 NA TGTGCCAGCAGCTCCGGGGGGGTTGAAGCTTTCTTT CASSSGGVEAFF
12 TRBJ1-1 TRBD1 TRBV7-9 NA TGTGCCAGCAGCAGGACAGGGCTTGAAGCTTTCTTT CASSRTGLEAFF
17 TRBJ2-7 NA TRBV11-2 NA TGTGCCAGCAGCCCCCAACTCAGGGGGGTGCTCTCCTACGAGCAGTACTTC CASSPQLRGVLSYEQYF
14 TRBJ1-2 NA TRBV29-1 once TGCAGCGTTGTCGGTAGAAGGGAAGGGAGTGGCTACACCTTC CSVVGRREGSGYTF
11 TRBJ2-1 NA TRBV30 NA TGTGCCTGGACAGGGGTGAATGAGCAGTTCTTC CAWTGVNEQFF
13 TRBJ2-2 NA TRBV7-2 NA TGTGCCAACAGCCTCGCGGGCACCGGGGAGCTGTTTTTT CANSLAGTGELFF
16 TRBJ2-2 TRBD1 TRBV7-2 NA TGTGCCAGCAGCTCCCGAGGGACAGATACCACCGGGGAGCTGTTTTTT CASSSRGTDTTGELFF
14 TRBJ2-3 TRBD2 TRBV6-6 NA TGTGCCAGCAGTTACTCCCGGGGGGCAGATACGCAGTATTTT CASSYSRGADTQYF
14 TRBJ1-1 TRBD1 TRBV4-1 NA TGCGCCAGCAGCCAGTACACAGGGGCCCCTAGGGCTTTCTTT CASSQYTGAPRAFF
14 TRBJ2-3 NA TRBV7-6 NA TGTGCCAGCAGCTCGGGACTTAGCACAGATACGCAGTATTTT CASSSGLSTDTQYF